Reported below is one T cell receptor (beta chain). Its target antigen remains unknown. Nothing much larger sits one base from this clone, and base qualities are not available. The twin pairs came from the European Cystic Fibrosis Twin and Sibling Study Cohort, which recruited patients from 150 to 200 CF clinics across 14 European countries. Zygosity and CFTR genotype were confirmed in-house, and zygosity was tested by multiplex PCR of nine short tandem repeat loci. Peripheral blood was sampled from each twin, with clinical parameters recorded on the day of blood sampling. Phenol/chloroform extraction was used to isolate genomic DNA from peripheral blood cells, and the DNA was then kept in TE buffer at 4 degrees C. As encoded in the germline V gene, CDR1 is SGHTA while CDR2 is FQGNSA. From the cysteine through the phenylalanine, the CDR3 covers 14 amino acids. The DNA shown is the 42-base CDR3, in frame from base 1. Between the V and J ends, shortened by 3 bases and 0 bases respectively, the junction contains 8 bases.

The sample belongs to a study of monozygotic twins with cystic fibrosis listed by TCRdb under 2021. As for the study more broadly: Around 3 micrograms of fragmented DNA went through around 14 PCR cycles to produce barcoded libraries. TCR beta repertoires were compared within and between 16 monozygotic twin pairs with cystic fibrosis so that genetic influence on V and J gene usage could be assessed. The cohort included ten female and six male twin pairs, mostly children and adolescents, aged about 2.0 to 36.4 years with a median of about 8.2 years. On the day of blood sampling, twins were ranked among more than 850 cohort participants for weight-for-height and for FEVPerc (FEV1 disease centile). Data for three of the twin pairs had been reported earlier in a different context.

Following the manufacturer's instructions, the researchers used the immunoSEQ immune profiling system to amplify TCR beta CDR3 regions via multiplex PCR. Sequencing was performed on an Illumina NextSeq system. The authors' analysis ran thus. Sequence data were processed on the immunoSEQ Analyzer platform, and clonality was calculated as the square root of Simpson's index of productive rearrangements. Jensen-Shannon distance served as the measure of similarity in V and J usage, while OLGA was used to compute CDR3 generation probabilities. The immuneACCESS database (August 2020) and VDJdb (December 2020) were searched for shared CDR3 sequences. TCRdb took over this immuneACCESS table, retaining in-frame rearrangements with V and J assigned. Such tables are incomplete; in checked studies, under half of the missing clones stem from an unresolved V gene, and the remainder is unexplained. The V and J calls and clone size come from that table; D and trimming were worked out from the DNA. Here the sample has around 10,000 clones; 90% to 95% occur a single time. 5% to 7% of the sample is in the top ten clones.

Findings and caveats that apply to the study as a whole: V gene usage was most similar to the co-twin in 13 of 16 pairs, and J usage was most similar to the co-twin in 8 of 16 pairs, which suggests genetic constraints. Only a small cohort was studied, and no association of shared CDR3 numbers with age, concordance or disease severity was found. Sharing of nucleotide-identical clonotypes was significantly greater within monozygotic CF twin pairs than between unrelated CF individuals (P = 0.000026, Mann-Whitney). Simpson clonality was generally low (median around 0.009), which suggests a naive-dominated repertoire, and clonality was higher in the most severely affected patients.

The sequence links TRBV7-2 to TRBJ1-1; tentative D gene TRBD1, with 5 bases matching. The sequenced sample was blood. This clonotype originated in a boy between 2 and 10 years old with cystic fibrosis. The CDR3 has the sequence CASSFRGLNTEAFF. The bases are TGTGCCAGCAGCTTTCGGGGCCTGAACACTGAAGCTTTCTTT.